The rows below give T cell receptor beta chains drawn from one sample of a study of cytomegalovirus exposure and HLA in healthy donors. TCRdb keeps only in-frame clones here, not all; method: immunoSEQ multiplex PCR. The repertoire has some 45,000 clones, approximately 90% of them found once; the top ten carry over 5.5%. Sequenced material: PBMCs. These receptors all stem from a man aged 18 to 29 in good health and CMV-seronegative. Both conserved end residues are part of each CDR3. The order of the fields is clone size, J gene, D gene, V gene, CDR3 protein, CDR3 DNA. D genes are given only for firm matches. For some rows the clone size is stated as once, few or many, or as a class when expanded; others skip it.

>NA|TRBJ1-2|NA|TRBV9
CASSPTSDSYYGYTF
TGTGCCAGCAGCCCCACCTCGGACAGTTACTATGGCTACACCTTC
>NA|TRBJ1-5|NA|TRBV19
CASSIIPRDQPQHF
TGTGCCAGTAGTATAATTCCCCGGGATCAGCCCCAGCATTTT
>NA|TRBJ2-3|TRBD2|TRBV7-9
CASSLGLAGDTQYF
TGTGCCAGCAGCTTAGGACTAGCTGGGGATACGCAGTATTTT
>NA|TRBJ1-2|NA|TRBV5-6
CASSLGQANYGYTF
TGTGCCAGCAGCTTGGGGCAGGCTAACTATGGCTACACCTTC
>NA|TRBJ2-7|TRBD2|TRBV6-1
CASSQGGTSGSTPYEQYF
TGTGCCAGCAGTCAAGGGGGGACTAGCGGGAGTACCCCTTACGAGCAGTACTTC
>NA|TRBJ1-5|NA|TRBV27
CASRRSLQEQGQPQHF
TGTGCCAGCAGGCGATCCTTACAAGAACAGGGACAGCCCCAGCATTTT
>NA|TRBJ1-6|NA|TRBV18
CASCPGTPSLNSPLHF
TGTGCCAGCTGCCCGGGGACTCCGTCTCTGAATTCACCCCTCCACTTT
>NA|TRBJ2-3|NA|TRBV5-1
CASSPFGGGTDTQYF
TGCGCCAGCAGCCCTTTTGGAGGAGGGACAGATACGCAGTATTTT
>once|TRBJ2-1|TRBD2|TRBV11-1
CASSLRTSGRVNNEQFF
TGTGCCAGCAGCCTCAGGACTAGCGGGAGGGTTAACAATGAGCAGTTCTTC
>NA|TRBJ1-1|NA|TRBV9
CASSVAGMNTEAFF
TGTGCCAGCAGCGTTGCAGGGATGAACACTGAAGCTTTCTTT
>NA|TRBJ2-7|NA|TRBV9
CASSPPARGRETYEQYF
TGTGCCAGCAGCCCTCCGGCCCGGGGGCGGGAGACCTACGAGCAGTACTTC
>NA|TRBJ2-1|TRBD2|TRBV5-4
CASSAGGPGYNEQFF
TGTGCCAGCAGCGCGGGAGGGCCGGGGTACAATGAGCAGTTCTTC
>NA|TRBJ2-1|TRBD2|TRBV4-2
CASSQEAGGNEQFF
TGTGCCAGCAGCCAAGAGGCGGGGGGCAATGAGCAGTTCTTC
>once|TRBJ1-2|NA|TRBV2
CASRGGTEANYGYTF
TGTGCCAGCAGAGGCGGGACCGAAGCTAACTATGGCTACACCTTC
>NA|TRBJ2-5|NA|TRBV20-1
CSAQFQETQYF
TGCAGTGCTCAGTTCCAAGAGACCCAGTACTTC
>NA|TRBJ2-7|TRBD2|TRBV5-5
CASRAGTSGTYEQYF
TGTGCCAGCAGGGCCGGGACTAGCGGTACCTACGAGCAGTACTTC
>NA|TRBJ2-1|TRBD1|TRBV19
CASSQRGTGGPYNEQFF
TGTGCCAGTTCACAGAGGGGGACAGGGGGCCCCTACAATGAGCAGTTCTTC
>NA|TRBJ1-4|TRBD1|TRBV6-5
CASSQVTGSNEKLFF
TGTGCCAGCAGTCAAGTGACAGGGAGTAATGAAAAACTGTTTTTT
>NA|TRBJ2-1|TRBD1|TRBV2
CASSPDRGNEQFF
TGTGCCAGCAGTCCGGACAGGGGGAATGAGCAGTTCTTC
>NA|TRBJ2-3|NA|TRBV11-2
CASSQGQDTQYF
TGTGCCAGCAGCCAGGGCCAAGATACGCAGTATTTT
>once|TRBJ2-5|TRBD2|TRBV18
CASSLIHVAGALQETQYF
TGTGCCAGCTCACTTATCCATGTAGCGGGAGCCCTCCAAGAGACCCAGTACTTC
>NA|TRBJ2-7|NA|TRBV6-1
CASRAAHGTYEQYF
TGTGCCAGCAGGGCGGCACATGGAACCTACGAGCAGTACTTC
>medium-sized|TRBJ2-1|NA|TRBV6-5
CASSYSWGHADEQFF
TGTGCCAGCAGTTACTCCTGGGGGCATGCCGATGAGCAGTTCTTC
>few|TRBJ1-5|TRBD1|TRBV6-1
CASSDRDRGDNQPQHF
TGTGCCAGCAGTGACCGGGACAGGGGAGACAATCAGCCCCAGCATTTT
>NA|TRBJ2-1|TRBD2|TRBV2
CASSVEWGLAAEQFF
TGTGCCAGCAGTGTGGAATGGGGACTAGCGGCAGAGCAGTTCTTC
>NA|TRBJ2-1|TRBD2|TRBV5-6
CASSSGTSGRRSYNEQFF
TGTGCCAGCTCAAGCGGGACTAGCGGGAGGCGTTCCTACAATGAGCAGTTCTTC
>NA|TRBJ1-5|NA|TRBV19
CASIAGGNQPQHF
TGTGCCAGTATAGCGGGCGGCAATCAGCCCCAGCATTTT
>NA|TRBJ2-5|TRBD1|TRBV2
CASSLRQGAGETQYF
TGTGCCAGCAGTCTTCGACAGGGGGCAGGAGAGACCCAGTACTTC
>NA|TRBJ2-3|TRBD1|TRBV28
CASSFEGGVSLVTDTQYF
TGTGCCAGCAGTTTCGAAGGGGGCGTGAGTCTGGTAACAGATACGCAGTATTTT
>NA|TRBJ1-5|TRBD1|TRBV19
CASSIGGGGQPQHF
TGTGCCAGTAGTATAGGAGGGGGCGGTCAGCCCCAGCATTTT
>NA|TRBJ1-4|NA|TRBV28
CASSFFPGPWLFF
TGTGCCAGCAGTTTCTTTCCAGGGCCCTGGCTGTTTTTT
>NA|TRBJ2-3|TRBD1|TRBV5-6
CASSSTGGQDTQYF
TGTGCCAGCAGCTCGACAGGGGGCCAGGATACGCAGTATTTT
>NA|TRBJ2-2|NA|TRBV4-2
CASSQDSGVNTGELFF
TGTGCCAGCAGCCAAGATAGCGGAGTGAACACCGGGGAGCTGTTTTTT
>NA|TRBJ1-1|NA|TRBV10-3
CAIKRAAENTEAFF
TGTGCCATCAAACGCGCGGCAGAGAACACTGAAGCTTTCTTT
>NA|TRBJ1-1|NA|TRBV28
CASRTRGGPNTEAFF
TGTGCCAGCAGGACCCGGGGAGGACCGAACACTGAAGCTTTCTTT
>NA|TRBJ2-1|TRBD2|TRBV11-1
CASSLDLAGGLHEQFF
TGTGCCAGCAGCTTAGACCTAGCGGGGGGGCTACATGAGCAGTTCTTC
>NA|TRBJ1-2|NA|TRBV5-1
CASSFIGRSNYGYTF
TGCGCCAGCAGCTTCATTGGGAGATCTAACTATGGCTACACCTTC
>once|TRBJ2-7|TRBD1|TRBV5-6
CASSLQGAPPYEQYF
TGTGCCAGCAGCCTCCAGGGGGCGCCGCCCTACGAGCAGTACTTC
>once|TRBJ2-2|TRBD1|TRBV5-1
CASSSQGSNTGELFF
TGCGCCAGCAGCTCACAGGGGTCCAACACCGGGGAGCTGTTTTTT
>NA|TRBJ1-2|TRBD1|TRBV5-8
CASSQGTGTDYGYTF
TGTGCCAGCAGCCAAGGGACCGGGACAGATTATGGCTACACCTTC
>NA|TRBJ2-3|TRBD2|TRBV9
CASSPYKSGGLLRTQYF
TGTGCCAGCAGCCCATATAAAAGCGGGGGCCTTCTGCGTACGCAGTATTTT
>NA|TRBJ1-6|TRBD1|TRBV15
CATSRGTTRQGSVSPLHF
TGTGCCACCAGCAGGGGGACAACCCGACAGGGTTCGGTTTCACCCCTCCACTTT
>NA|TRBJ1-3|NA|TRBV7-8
CASSLSSGNTIYF
TGTGCCAGCAGCTTGAGCTCTGGAAACACCATATATTTT
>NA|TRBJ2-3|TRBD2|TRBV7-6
CASSLVGATSGVTDTQYF
TGTGCCAGCAGCCTAGTGGGGGCCACTAGCGGGGTCACAGATACGCAGTATTTT
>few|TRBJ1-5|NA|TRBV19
CASSIGAGLGNQPQHF
TGTGCCAGTAGTATAGGGGCAGGGCTGGGCAATCAGCCCCAGCATTTT
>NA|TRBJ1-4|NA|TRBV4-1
CASSQEGRRDEKLFF
TGCGCCAGCAGCCAAGAAGGGCGGAGGGATGAAAAACTGTTTTTT
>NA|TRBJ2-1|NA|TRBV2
CASSEATQGPEQFF
TGTGCCAGCAGTGAAGCCACCCAGGGTCCTGAGCAGTTCTTC
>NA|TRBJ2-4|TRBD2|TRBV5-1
CASSWGLAGPANIQYF
TGCGCCAGCAGCTGGGGCCTAGCGGGACCCGCAAACATTCAGTACTTC
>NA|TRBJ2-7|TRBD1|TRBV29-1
CSVAGTGVSYEQYF
TGCAGCGTGGCCGGGACAGGGGTTTCCTACGAGCAGTACTTC
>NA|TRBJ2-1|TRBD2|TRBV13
CASSLKPGLAGDNEQFF
TGTGCCAGCAGCTTAAAACCGGGACTAGCGGGAGACAATGAGCAGTTCTTC
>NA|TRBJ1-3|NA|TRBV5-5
CASSLGLSGNTIYF
TGTGCCAGCAGCTTGGGGCTCTCTGGAAACACCATATATTTT
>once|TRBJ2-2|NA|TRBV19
CASRIAGELFF
TGTGCCAGTAGAATCGCCGGGGAGCTGTTTTTT
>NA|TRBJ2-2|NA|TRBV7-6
CASSLAARVNTGELFF
TGTGCCAGCAGCTTAGCAGCCAGGGTAAACACCGGGGAGCTGTTTTTT
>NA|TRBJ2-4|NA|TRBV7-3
CASSRTGEIQYF
TGTGCCAGCAGCAGGACGGGGGAAATTCAGTACTTC
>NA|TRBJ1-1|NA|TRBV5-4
CASSSGMGNTEAFF
TGTGCCAGCAGCTCCGGGATGGGGAACACTGAAGCTTTCTTT
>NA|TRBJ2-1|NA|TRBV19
CASSIGNELEQFF
TGTGCCAGTAGTATAGGAAACGAGCTGGAGCAGTTCTTC
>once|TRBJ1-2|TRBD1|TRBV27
CASSLRQGGGYTF
TGTGCCAGCAGTTTACGACAGGGAGGCGGCTACACCTTC
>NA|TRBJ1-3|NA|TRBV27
CASRAGGERGYSGNTIYF
TGTGCCAGCAGAGCGGGGGGGGAAAGGGGATACTCTGGAAACACCATATATTTT
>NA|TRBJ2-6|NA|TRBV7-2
CASSPQRQVYSGANVLTF
TGTGCCAGCAGCCCCCAAAGACAGGTCTACTCTGGGGCCAACGTCCTGACTTTC
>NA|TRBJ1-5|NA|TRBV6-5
CASSYGRAGQPQHF
TGTGCCAGCAGTTACGGCAGGGCAGGTCAGCCCCAGCATTTT